The sequence of this T cell receptor beta chain was determined in a study of T cell clonotyping in hematopoietic cell transplantation. Regarding the study as a whole: At the given depth, recipient repertoires were over 95% de novo clonotypes.

The time point: recipient sample about 28 days before transplant, after cytoreduction. The table came from immunoSEQ multiplex PCR; TCRdb's copy has only in-frame clones and leaves some out. The sample includes fewer than 100,000 clones, about 96% of them seen just once. Comment on this clone: Antigen unknown.

With 0 bases clipped from V and 3 bases from J, the junction kept 3 bases outside the gene matches. CDR1 is WSHSY, CDR2 SAAADI, per germline. This CDR3 region has 15 residues. The sequence was obtained from a woman in her forties or fifties with acute myeloid leukemia. Some clones in this sample may be carry-over from other donors' samples. V is TRBV10-2 and J is TRBJ2-7; 9 bases map to TRBD2. The source material was peripheral blood mononuclear cells, sampled before stem cell transplant. In DNA form, the CDR3 reads TGCGCCAGCAGTGAGTCGAAGACTAGCGGCTACGAGCAGTACTTC. This codes for CASSESKTSGYEQYF.